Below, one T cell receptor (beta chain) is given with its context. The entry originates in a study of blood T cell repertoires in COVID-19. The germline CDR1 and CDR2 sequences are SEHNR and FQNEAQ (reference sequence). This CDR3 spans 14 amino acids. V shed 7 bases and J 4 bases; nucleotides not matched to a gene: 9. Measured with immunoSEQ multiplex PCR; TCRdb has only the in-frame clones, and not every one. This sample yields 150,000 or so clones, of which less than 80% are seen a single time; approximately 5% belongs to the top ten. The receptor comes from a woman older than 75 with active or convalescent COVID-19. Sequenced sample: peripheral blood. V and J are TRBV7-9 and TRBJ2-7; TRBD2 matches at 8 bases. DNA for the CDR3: TGTGCCAGCAATCGAGCGGGGGTGGGTTACGAGCAGTACTTC. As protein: CASNRAGVGYEQYF.